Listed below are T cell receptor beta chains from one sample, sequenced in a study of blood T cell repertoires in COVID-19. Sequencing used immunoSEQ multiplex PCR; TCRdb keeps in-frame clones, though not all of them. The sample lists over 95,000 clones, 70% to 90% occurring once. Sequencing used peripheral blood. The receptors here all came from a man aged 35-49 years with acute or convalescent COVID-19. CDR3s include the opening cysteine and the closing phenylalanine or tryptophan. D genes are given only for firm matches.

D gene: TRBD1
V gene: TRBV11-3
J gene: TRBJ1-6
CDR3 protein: CASSPWDSDNSPLHF

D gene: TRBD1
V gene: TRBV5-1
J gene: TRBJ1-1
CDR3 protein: CASSPTDRGAEAFF

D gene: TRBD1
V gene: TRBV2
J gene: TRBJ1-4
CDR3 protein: CASSRDRGTNEKLFF

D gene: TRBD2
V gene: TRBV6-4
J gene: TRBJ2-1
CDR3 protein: CASSERGIYNEQFF

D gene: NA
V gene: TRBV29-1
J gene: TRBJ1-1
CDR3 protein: CSVESGLYTEAFF

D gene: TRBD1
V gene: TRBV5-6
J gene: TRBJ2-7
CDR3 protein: CASGQGMYYEQYF

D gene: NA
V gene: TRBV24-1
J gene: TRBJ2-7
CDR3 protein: CATRSPTGRFEQYF

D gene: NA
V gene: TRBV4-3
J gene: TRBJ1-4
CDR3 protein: CASSHALTGRGEKLFF

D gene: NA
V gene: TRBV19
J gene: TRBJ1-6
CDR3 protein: CASSPTGRTSSPLHF

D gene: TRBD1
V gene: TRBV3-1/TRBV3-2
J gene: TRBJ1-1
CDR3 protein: CASSQDGTGFKNTEAFF

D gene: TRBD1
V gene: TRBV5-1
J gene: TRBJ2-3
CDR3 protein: CASSLQGASADTQYF

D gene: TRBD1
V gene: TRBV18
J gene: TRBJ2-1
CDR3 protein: CASSPPQQGARNEQFF

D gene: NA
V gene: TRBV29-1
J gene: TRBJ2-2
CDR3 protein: CSVSFTGELFF

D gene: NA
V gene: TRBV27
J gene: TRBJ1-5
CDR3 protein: CASSSMDTNQPQHF

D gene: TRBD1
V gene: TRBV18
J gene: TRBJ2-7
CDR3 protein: CASSPSGQVNYEQYF

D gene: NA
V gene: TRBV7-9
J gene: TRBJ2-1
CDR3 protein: CASSSLNPHNEQFF

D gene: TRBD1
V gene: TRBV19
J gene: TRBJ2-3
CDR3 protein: CASSIGTASDTQYF

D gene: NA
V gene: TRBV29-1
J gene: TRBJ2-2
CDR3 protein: CSVGGPLDTGELFF

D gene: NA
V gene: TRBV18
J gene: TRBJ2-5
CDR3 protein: CASSPPAPRREETQYF

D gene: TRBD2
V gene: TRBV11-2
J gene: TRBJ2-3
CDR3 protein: CASSLGSLAGVGDTQYF

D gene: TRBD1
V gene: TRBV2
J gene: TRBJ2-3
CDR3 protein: CASRQDRDTDTQYF

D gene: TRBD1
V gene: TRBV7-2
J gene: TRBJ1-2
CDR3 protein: CASSSSGTGAFYGYTF

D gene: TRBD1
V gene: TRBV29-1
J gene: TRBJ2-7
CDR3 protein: CSAGTGRYEQYF

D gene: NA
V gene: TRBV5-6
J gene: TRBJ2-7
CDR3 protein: CASSLDRSYEQYF

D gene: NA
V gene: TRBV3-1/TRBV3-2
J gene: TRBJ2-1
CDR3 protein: CASSRGSSEQFF

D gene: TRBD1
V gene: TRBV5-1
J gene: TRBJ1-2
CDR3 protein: CASSLSGQGNYGYTF

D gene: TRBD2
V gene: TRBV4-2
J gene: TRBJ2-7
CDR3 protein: CASSQDNWGLSGNYEQYF

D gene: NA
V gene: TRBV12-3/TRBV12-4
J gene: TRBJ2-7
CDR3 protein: CASSLVGRLYF

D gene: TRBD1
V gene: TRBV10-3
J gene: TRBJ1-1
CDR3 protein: CAIRDAQGTTEAFF

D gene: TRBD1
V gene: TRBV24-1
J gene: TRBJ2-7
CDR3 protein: CATSDDRAQNHYEQYF

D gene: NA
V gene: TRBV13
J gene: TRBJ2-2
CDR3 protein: CASSSPGGSNTGELFF

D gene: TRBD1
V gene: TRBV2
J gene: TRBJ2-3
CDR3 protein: CASSDLRTGDTQYF

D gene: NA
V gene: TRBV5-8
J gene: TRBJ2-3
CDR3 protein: CASSFSSDTQYF

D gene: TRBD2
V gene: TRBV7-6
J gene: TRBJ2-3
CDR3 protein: CASSSLAGGPTDTQYF

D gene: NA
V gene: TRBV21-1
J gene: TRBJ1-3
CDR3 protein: CASSNSGGDAHKRNTIYF

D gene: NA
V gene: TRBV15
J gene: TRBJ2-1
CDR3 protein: CATSRVARERQFF

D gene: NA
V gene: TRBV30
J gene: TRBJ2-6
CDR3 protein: CASTHRAGANVLTF

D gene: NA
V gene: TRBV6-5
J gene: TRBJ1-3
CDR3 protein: CASFNTGTPGNTIYF

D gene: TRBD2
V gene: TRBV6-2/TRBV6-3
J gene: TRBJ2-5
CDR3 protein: CASSYGGGTETQYF

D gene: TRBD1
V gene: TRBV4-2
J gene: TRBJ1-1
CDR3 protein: CASSHRDSMNTEAFF

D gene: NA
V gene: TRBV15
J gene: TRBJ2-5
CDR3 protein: CATSRTGVETQYF

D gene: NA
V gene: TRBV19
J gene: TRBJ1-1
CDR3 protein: CASTPGQMNTEAFF

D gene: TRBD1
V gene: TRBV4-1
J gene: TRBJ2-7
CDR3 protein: CASSLKEGQYSYEQYF

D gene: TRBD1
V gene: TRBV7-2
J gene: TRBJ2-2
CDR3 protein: CASRPTGAGELFF

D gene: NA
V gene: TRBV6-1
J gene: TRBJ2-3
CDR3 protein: CASSDVVGRFFVGDTQYF

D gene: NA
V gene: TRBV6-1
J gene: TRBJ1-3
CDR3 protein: CASSERPPSSGNTIYF

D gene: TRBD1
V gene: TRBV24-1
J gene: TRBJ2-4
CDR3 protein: CATSDFDGPQGAIQYF

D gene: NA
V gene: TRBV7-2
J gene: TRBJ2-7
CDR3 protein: CASSPWGGYEQYF

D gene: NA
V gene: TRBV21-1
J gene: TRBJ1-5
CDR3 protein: CASSTYYSNQPQHF

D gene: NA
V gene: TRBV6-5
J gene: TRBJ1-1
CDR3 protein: CASSYKRGTEAFF

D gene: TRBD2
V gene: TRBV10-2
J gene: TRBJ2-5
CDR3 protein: CASSEGSGVFGRTQYF

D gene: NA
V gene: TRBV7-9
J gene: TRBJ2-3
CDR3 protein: CASRRAGQSFSSTDTQYF

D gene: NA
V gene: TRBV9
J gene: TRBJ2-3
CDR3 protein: CASSVIAGGTDTQYF

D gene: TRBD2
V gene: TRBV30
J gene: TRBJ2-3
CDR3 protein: CAMETSGGSDTQYF

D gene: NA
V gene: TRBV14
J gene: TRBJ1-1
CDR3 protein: CASSQFWRGGGGTEAFF

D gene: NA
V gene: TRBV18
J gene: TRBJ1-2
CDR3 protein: CASSPPGGSRGYTF

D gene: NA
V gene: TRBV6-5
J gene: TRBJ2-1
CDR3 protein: CASRPGHATYNEQFF

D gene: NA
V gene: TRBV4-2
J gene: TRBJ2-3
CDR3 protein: CASSQDSHSLTDTQYF

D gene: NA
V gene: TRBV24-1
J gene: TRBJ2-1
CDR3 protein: CATNGGNSYNEQFF

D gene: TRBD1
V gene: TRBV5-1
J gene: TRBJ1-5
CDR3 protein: CASSRDREQPQHF